Listed below are T cell receptor beta chains from one sample, sequenced in a study of blood T cell repertoires in COVID-19. Here immunoSEQ multiplex PCR was the method, and the copy in TCRdb shows in-frame clones only, minus some. The repertoire holds about 230,000 clones, with approximately 80% as singletons. The sequenced material came from peripheral blood. The receptor source for this set is a man aged 35 to 55 with acute or convalescent COVID-19. Both conserved end residues are part of each CDR3. The D gene is left open where the match is weak. The listing skips clone size in some rows; elsewhere it reads once, few, many or a size class.

. | TRBJ1-2 | TRBV12-3/TRBV12-4 | . | CASSIRDYGYTF | TGTGCCAGCAGTATACGCGACTATGGCTACACCTTC
. | TRBJ1-2 | TRBV2 | few | CASSEAGITGSYGYTF | TGTGCCAGCAGTGAAGCGGGTATTACAGGGTCCTATGGCTACACCTTC
TRBD1 | TRBJ1-5 | TRBV29-1 | . | CSVGTGRNQPQHF | TGCAGCGTTGGGACAGGGCGCAATCAGCCCCAGCATTTT
. | TRBJ2-1 | TRBV14 | . | CASSHGGLYNEQFF | TGTGCCAGCAGCCACGGAGGGCTATACAATGAGCAGTTCTTC
. | TRBJ1-2 | TRBV28 | few | CASSLRLNYGYTF | TGTGCCAGCAGTTTGCGTCTTAACTATGGCTACACCTTC
TRBD2 | TRBJ2-1 | TRBV7-9 | . | CASSLLQLAGEEFF | TGTGCCAGCAGCCTCTTACAGTTAGCGGGGGAGGAGTTCTTC
. | TRBJ2-3 | TRBV12-3/TRBV12-4 | . | CASSFGSGTQYF | TGTGCCAGCAGTTTTGGTTCCGGTACGCAGTATTTT
. | TRBJ1-2 | TRBV5-1 | few | CASGGGAVGGYTF | TGCGCCAGCGGAGGAGGGGCTGTCGGTGGCTACACCTTC
. | TRBJ1-1 | TRBV6-5 | few | CASSYSGGNTEAFF | TGTGCCAGCAGTTACTCGGGGGGGAACACTGAAGCTTTCTTT
TRBD1 | TRBJ1-5 | TRBV15 | once | CATSTDRGNQPQHF | TGTGCCACCAGCACGGACAGGGGGAATCAGCCCCAGCATTTT
. | TRBJ2-7 | TRBV19 | . | CASSLSPAGDHEQYF | TGTGCCAGTAGTCTCTCCCCGGCAGGGGACCACGAGCAGTACTTC
. | TRBJ1-2 | TRBV15 | once | CATSRDSRDYGYTF | TGTGCCACCAGCAGAGATTCCCGGGACTATGGCTACACCTTC
TRBD2 | TRBJ2-7 | TRBV3-1/TRBV3-2 | . | CASSRGLAGHYEQYF | TGTGCCAGCAGCCGAGGACTAGCGGGCCACTACGAGCAGTACTTC
. | TRBJ2-7 | TRBV11-2 | . | CASREDRGSYEQYF | TGTGCCAGCCGCGAGGACCGGGGTTCCTACGAGCAGTACTTC
. | TRBJ1-1 | TRBV5-6 | . | CASSFPGVNTEAFF | TGTGCCAGCAGCTTCCCAGGGGTGAACACTGAAGCTTTCTTT
TRBD1 | TRBJ1-1 | TRBV5-6 | few | CASSRIETGGLAFF | TGTGCCAGCAGCCGAATCGAAACAGGGGGATTAGCTTTCTTT
TRBD1 | TRBJ2-7 | TRBV7-8 | . | CASSPALQGARYEQYF | TGTGCCAGCAGCCCTGCTTTGCAGGGGGCGCGCTACGAGCAGTACTTC
. | TRBJ2-1 | TRBV5-1 | few | CASSLAYRLEQFF | TGCGCCAGCAGCCTAGCTTACAGATTGGAGCAGTTCTTC
TRBD2 | TRBJ2-1 | TRBV19 | once | CASSIAPAGAYNEQFF | TGTGCCAGTAGTATAGCCCCAGCGGGAGCCTACAATGAGCAGTTCTTC
TRBD1 | TRBJ1-6 | TRBV4-1 | . | CASSVGQGGYSPLHF | TGCGCCAGCAGCGTTGGACAGGGAGGTTATTCACCCCTCCACTTT
TRBD1 | TRBJ1-2 | TRBV19 | . | CASSPTGDSYGYTF | TGTGCCAGTAGTCCGACAGGGGATAGCTATGGCTACACCTTC
TRBD1 | TRBJ2-1 | TRBV2 | . | CASSDLQGVINEQFF | TGTGCCAGCAGTGATCTTCAGGGGGTCATCAATGAGCAGTTCTTC
TRBD1 | TRBJ1-2 | TRBV19 | . | CASGNQGQIHGYTF | TGTGCCAGTGGAAACCAGGGACAGATTCATGGCTACACCTTC
. | TRBJ1-2 | TRBV7-2 | many | CASSLDRRTYGYTF | TGTGCCAGCAGCTTAGACCGGAGGACTTATGGCTACACCTTC
. | TRBJ2-1 | TRBV27 | . | CASSSVARVNEQFF | TGTGCCAGCAGTTCCGTAGCCAGGGTTAATGAGCAGTTCTTC
TRBD2 | TRBJ2-1 | TRBV5-1 | many | CASSLTSGNGYNEQFF | TGCGCCAGCAGCTTGACTAGCGGTAATGGATACAATGAGCAGTTCTTC
TRBD2 | TRBJ2-1 | TRBV11-2 | . | CASSLTAGVLYEQFF | TGTGCCAGCAGCTTAACCGCGGGAGTCCTCTATGAGCAGTTCTTC
TRBD1 | TRBJ2-7 | TRBV7-2 | once | CASSLGQGIDEQYF | TGTGCCAGCAGCTTGGGACAGGGTATCGACGAGCAGTACTTC
. | TRBJ1-1 | TRBV5-1 | . | CASSPRTPNEGAFF | TGCGCCAGCAGCCCGCGGACTCCTAACGAGGGAGCTTTCTTT
. | TRBJ1-5 | TRBV2 | . | CASNSVNSNQPQHF | TGTGCCAGCAATAGTGTTAATAGCAATCAGCCCCAGCATTTT
. | TRBJ2-1 | TRBV9 | . | CASSVAWAGYNEQFF | TGTGCCAGCAGCGTAGCGTGGGCCGGCTACAATGAGCAGTTCTTC
TRBD2 | TRBJ2-7 | TRBV13 | . | CASSDGLAGGPYEQYF | TGTGCCAGCAGCGACGGACTAGCGGGAGGGCCCTACGAGCAGTACTTC
TRBD1 | TRBJ2-1 | TRBV3-1/TRBV3-2 | . | CASSQEGQGGFNEQFF | TGTGCCAGCAGCCAAGAGGGACAGGGTGGGTTCAATGAGCAGTTCTTC
TRBD2 | TRBJ2-1 | TRBV29-1 | . | CSVEWLAGYNEQFF | TGCAGCGTTGAATGGCTAGCGGGTTACAATGAGCAGTTCTTC
. | TRBJ1-2 | TRBV6-2/TRBV6-3 | . | CASSLTGPNYGYTF | TGTGCCAGCAGTTTGACAGGCCCTAACTATGGCTACACCTTC
. | TRBJ1-1 | TRBV13 | . | CASSEIRVKTEAFF | TGTGCCAGCAGCGAGATCCGGGTGAAGACTGAAGCTTTCTTT
. | TRBJ2-5 | TRBV2 | . | CATTGYQETQYF | TGTGCCACCACGGGATACCAAGAGACCCAGTACTTC
TRBD2 | TRBJ2-7 | TRBV7-9 | few | CASSHLSSGAPYEQYF | TGTGCCAGCAGCCATCTGTCTAGCGGGGCGCCCTACGAGCAGTACTTC
. | TRBJ1-6 | TRBV25-1 | . | CASSSVYNSPLHF | TGTGCCAGCAGTTCGGTTTATAATTCACCCCTCCACTTT
. | TRBJ1-2 | TRBV7-9 | . | CASSLGLGDGYTF | TGTGCCAGCAGCTTAGGGCTGGGAGATGGCTACACCTTC
. | TRBJ1-6 | TRBV7-3 | once | CASSLSGSGGPLHF | TGTGCCAGCAGCTTAAGCGGCTCGGGGGGGCCCCTCCACTTT
. | TRBJ2-5 | TRBV6-2/TRBV6-3 | . | CASSRDSAGTQYF | TGTGCCAGCAGTCGGGACTCCGCCGGGACCCAGTACTTC
TRBD1 | TRBJ1-1 | TRBV5-6 | . | CASSLAGTANTEAFF | TGTGCCAGCAGCTTGGCTGGGACAGCAAACACTGAAGCTTTCTTT
. | TRBJ2-4 | TRBV12-3/TRBV12-4 | . | CASSSSVKNIQYF | TGTGCCAGCAGTTCTTCTGTCAAAAACATTCAGTACTTC
TRBD2 | TRBJ2-1 | TRBV6-5 | . | CASRLAEYNEQFF | TGTGCCAGCAGACTAGCGGAGTACAATGAGCAGTTCTTC
. | TRBJ1-2 | TRBV2 | . | CASRADGLYGYTF | TGTGCCAGCAGAGCCGACGGACTCTATGGCTACACCTTC
. | TRBJ1-3 | TRBV28 | . | CATTKDISLLSTIYF | TGTGCCACGACCAAGGACATTTCCCTTTTGAGCACCATATATTTT
. | TRBJ2-2 | TRBV3-1/TRBV3-2 | . | CASSYNSGTGVYRELFF | TGTGCCAGCAGCTACAACTCCGGGACTGGGGTTTACCGGGAGCTGTTTTTT